This TCR beta chain was sequenced during a study of T-cell reconstitution after alpha-beta-depleted transplantation in children. Findings and caveats of the study: T-cell numbers and diversity one year post-transplant derived largely from freshly generated T cells.

A TCRbeta library incorporating unique molecular identifiers was prepared. TCRdb passed the PCR reads through MiXCR, listing each CDR3 protein once. The data contain over 85,000 distinct CDR3 sequences, about 5.6% of them seen just once; the ten biggest clones take up about 6%. Trimming left V 4 bases short and J 5 bases short, with 9 bases between. The CDR3 runs to 12 residues. Germline CDR1 reads SGHRS; CDR2 reads YFSETQ. This clonotype was counted at least ten times. Its antigen is not known. This TCR derives from a female patient aged 2-10 years who had a stem cell transplant for Fanconi anemia, so the T cells may come from the graft donor. The chain carries TRBV5-1 and TRBJ1-1, with D possibly being TRBD1 (5 bases). Specimen: PBMCs, mostly from graft donor cells, collected 60 days after TCRalphabeta/CD19-depleted stem cell transplant. DNA of the CDR3: TGCGCCAGCAGCCTTCGGGGGACTGAAGCTTTCTTT. The encoded protein is CASSLRGTEAFF.